This T cell receptor (delta chain) came from a study of γδ T cells in repeated Plasmodium falciparum infection. The overall study: Four controlled malaria infections with P. falciparum NF54 spanned 500 to 650 days. Malian samples came from no-transmission periods or across acute febrile malaria episodes. Study results and caveats: Many TCRgamma sequences overlapped between individuals in stable Vgamma9/Vdelta2+ repertoires.

As for this clone: Its antigen is undetermined. With only one base between it and a far larger clone, this is likely a read error. Other DNA sequences of this sample code for an identical CDR3.

Vgamma9/Vdelta2+ and Vdelta2-negative gammadelta T cells were flow-sorted from PBMC for bulk sequencing. Each sorted gammadelta sample had TRG and TRD chains sequenced. With CATT, TCRdb re-called clones from the multiplex PCR reads. The sample records tens of thousands of delta-chain clones, approximately 1% being singletons. The CDR3 spans 18 residues. Germline lookup yields CDR1 GEAIGNYY and CDR2 EKD. The V segment lost 3 bases and the J segment 0 bases; nucleotides outside the gene matches: 15. The chain links TRDV2 to TRDJ1, with 7 bases aligning to TRDD3. TCRdb offers no J gene call, so here the DNA was matched to germline to obtain one. The TCR was taken from a pool of human donors (malaria-infected and uninfected, not separated). The sample was gamma-delta T cells from blood. The CDR3 loop is CACDQNGPTGVDTDKLIF. The CDR3 DNA follows: TGTGCCTGTGACCAAAATGGCCCGACTGGGGTGGACACCGATAAACTCATCTTT.